The sequence of this T cell receptor beta chain was determined in a study of shared clonotypes between healthy human individuals. The table came from immunoSEQ multiplex PCR; TCRdb's copy has only in-frame clones and leaves some out. Here the sample spans about 2.4 million clones, about 92% being singletons. This clone was counted between two and nine times. Other DNA sequences of this sample code for an identical CDR3. CDR1 and CDR2 (germline): MNHEY, SVGAGI. With 5 bases clipped from V and 7 bases from J, the junction kept 5 bases outside the gene matches. The CDR3 covers 13 residues. Sequenced: naive CD4+ T cells sorted from blood. This sample's subset: CD45RA+ positively selected. V usage is TRBV6-5 and J usage is TRBJ1-5, with 7 nucleotides matching TRBD1. The TCR comes from a man between 18 and 29 years old in good health. The CDR3 DNA follows: TGTGCCAGCAGTAGACAGGGTCGACAGCCCCAGCATTTT. It encodes CASSRQGRQPQHF.